This T cell receptor beta chain was profiled in a study of blood T cell repertoires in COVID-19. A Seattle source enrolled patients during active infection and followed them longitudinally. Trimming at V came to 6 bases and at J to 0 bases, leaving 10 bases not matched to a gene. The CDR3 has 16 residues. Looked up from germline, CDR1 is LNHDA and CDR2 is SQIVND (reference sequence). The repertoire was sequenced with immunoSEQ multiplex PCR; TCRdb's copy has only in-frame clones and lacks some. The repertoire holds under 250,000 clones, with just over 85% as singletons. The rearrangement uses TRBV19 and TRBJ1-1; 7 bases map to TRBD1. Sequenced material: peripheral blood. The source is a man aged 45 to 65 with COVID-19, enrolled during active disease. The CDR3 DNA is TGTGCCAGTAGCCGCCGGGACAGTCTAATGAACACTGAAGCTTTCTTT. It translates to CASSRRDSLMNTEAFF.